This record concerns one T cell receptor (beta chain) sequence. Its antigen remains unknown. The entry originates in a study of cytomegalovirus exposure and HLA in healthy donors. The study's findings and limits: Later, an analysis showed that TCR beta chains associated with HLA were more clonally expanded than others that were equally common. Most TCR beta V segments were productive about 87% or about 30% of the time in an earlier analysis.

Researchers ran the PCR with 60 Vbeta and 13 Jbeta primers. Assay used: immunoSEQ multiplex PCR; TCRdb lists only in-frame clones, some missing. The table has roughly 180,000 clones, roughly 84% seen once. J gave up 5 bases and V 3 bases, and 7 bases lay outside the gene matches. Germline CDR1 SGHRS, CDR2 YFSETQ. CDR3 length: 17 amino acids. Source material: PBMCs. V is TRBV5-1 and J is TRBJ2-1; 14 positions match TRBD2. This TCR came from a man younger than 40 in good health and CMV-seronegative. DNA of the CDR3: TGCGCCAGCAGCTGGACTAGCGGGGGGTGGGGGAACAATGAGCAGTTCTTC. Translated, it gives CASSWTSGGWGNNEQFF.